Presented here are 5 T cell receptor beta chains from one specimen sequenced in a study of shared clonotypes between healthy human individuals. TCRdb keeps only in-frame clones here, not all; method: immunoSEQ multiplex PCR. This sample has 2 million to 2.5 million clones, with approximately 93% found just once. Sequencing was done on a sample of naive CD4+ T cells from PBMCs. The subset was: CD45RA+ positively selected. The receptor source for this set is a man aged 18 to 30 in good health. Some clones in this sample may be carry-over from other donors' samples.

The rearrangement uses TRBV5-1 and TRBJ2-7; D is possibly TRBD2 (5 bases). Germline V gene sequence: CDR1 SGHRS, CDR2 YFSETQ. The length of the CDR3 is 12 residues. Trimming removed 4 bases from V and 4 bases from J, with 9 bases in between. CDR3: CASSEGIYEQYF. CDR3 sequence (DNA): TGCGCCAGCAGCGAGGGAATTTACGAGCAGTACTTC. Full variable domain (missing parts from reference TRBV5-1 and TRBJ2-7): KAGVTQTPRYLIKTRGQQVTLSCSPISGHRSVSWYQQTPGQGLQFLFEYFSETQRNKGNFPGRFSGRQFSNSRSEMNVSTLELGDSALYLCASSEGIYEQYFGPGTRLTVT.

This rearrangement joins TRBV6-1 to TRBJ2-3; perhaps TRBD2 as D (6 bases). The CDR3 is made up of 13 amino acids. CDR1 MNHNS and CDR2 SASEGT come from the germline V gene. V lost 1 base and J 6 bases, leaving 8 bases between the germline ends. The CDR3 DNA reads TGTGCCAGCAGTGAAGGGGCGGGGGATACGCAGTATTTT. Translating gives CASSEGAGDTQYF.

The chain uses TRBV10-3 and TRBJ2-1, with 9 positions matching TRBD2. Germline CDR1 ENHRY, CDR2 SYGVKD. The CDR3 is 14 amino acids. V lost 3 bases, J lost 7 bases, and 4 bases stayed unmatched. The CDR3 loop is CAISDLAGPNEQFF. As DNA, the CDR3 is TGTGCCATCAGTGATCTAGCGGGGCCGAATGAGCAGTTCTTC.

The CDR3: CASSPGVGEQYF. The CDR3 region has the DNA TGCGCCAGCAGCCCAGGGGTTGGCGAGCAGTACTTC. The chain recombines TRBV5-1 with TRBJ2-7; possibly TRBD1 for D (6 bases). The length of the CDR3 is 12 residues. The germline V and J ends were trimmed by 4 bases and 6 bases, with 11 bases remaining between them. CDR1 is SGHRS and CDR2 is YFSETQ in the germline V gene.

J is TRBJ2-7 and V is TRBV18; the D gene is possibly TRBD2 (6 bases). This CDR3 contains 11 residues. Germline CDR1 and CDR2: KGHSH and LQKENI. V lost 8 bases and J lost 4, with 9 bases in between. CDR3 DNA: TGTGCCAGCGCTGGGACTTACGAGCAGTACTTC. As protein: CASAGTYEQYF.